This T cell receptor beta chain was obtained from a study of a mutant IDH1 vaccine in newly diagnosed glioma. Specified time point: week 35, safety follow-up. A single vaccine dose contained 300 ug of mutant IDH1 20-mer peptide, and topical imiquimod was used with it. Measured with immunoSEQ multiplex PCR; TCRdb has only the in-frame clones, and not every one. The profile shows about 50,000 clones, around 80% of them singletons. Germline CDR1 and CDR2: MNHEY and SMNVEV (reference sequence). With 7 bases removed from V and 6 bases from J, the gap between germline ends came to 10 bases. The CDR3 sequence is 12 residues long. Details on this clone: Its antigen is as yet unknown.

General study points: Pseudoprogression seemingly bore no relation to changes in top peripheral T cell clonotypes.

The genes are TRBV27 and TRBJ2-1, with TRBD1 as a possible D gene (6 bases). This TCR was sampled from a woman under 30 with glioma. The source was PBMCs, collected from a glioma patient whose treatment included an IDH1 peptide vaccine. The CDR3 is CASNQQGNEQFF. As DNA, the CDR3 is TGTGCCAGCAACCAACAGGGCAATGAGCAGTTCTTC.